One TCR beta chain is described in this entry. What it binds is unknown. Repertoires were generated with immunoSEQ multiplex PCR, while TCRdb's copy carries only in-frame clones and drops some. The table has tens of thousands of clones, about 80% seen once. On roughly day 10 of culture, CD4+ T cells were separated out. Convalescent patients had PCR-confirmed SARS-CoV-2 infection between March and December 2020. BNT162b2 vaccine or mRNA-1273 vaccine was given to participants in two doses. Days 3 and 7 saw half the medium replaced with IL-2 medium. This sample stems from a study of vaccination effects on CD4 cells after COVID-19. V lost 4 bases and J lost 1, with 14 bases in between. Germline V CDR1 and CDR2: SGDLS, YYNGEE. This CDR3 region has 15 residues.

The chain is built from TRBV9 and TRBJ1-1, with TRBD1 as a possible D gene (6 bases). The TCR was taken from a human donor who had a prior SARS-CoV-2 infection. The material sequenced was CD4+ T cells from PBMCs cultured without peptide, taken after COVID-19 vaccination. CDR3 amino acids: CASSSRGGANTEAFF. CDR3 nucleotides: TGTGCCAGCAGCTCCAGAGGGGGGGCGAACACTGAAGCTTTCTTT.